This T cell receptor (beta chain) was observed in a study of shared clonotypes between healthy human individuals. Whole-study results and caveats: It was only blood that was sampled, and tissue repertoires likely differ.

Trimming pared 4 bases from V and 2 bases from J, leaving 6 bases between. Germline V lookup: CDR1 SQVTM, CDR2 ANQGSEA. The CDR3 runs 12 residues. Measured with immunoSEQ multiplex PCR; TCRdb has only the in-frame clones, and not every one. Of about 1.5 million clones in the sample, 95% to 99% are singletons; the top ten hold around 0.47%. As to this clone: Its antigen is as yet unknown. The same CDR3 also results from other DNA sequences found in this sample.

The V gene is TRBV29-1, the J gene TRBJ1-5; the D gene is possibly TRBD1 (5 bases). Material: naive CD4+ T cells sorted from blood. Subset noted: CD45RA+ positively selected. This receptor was obtained from a man aged 25-40 years in good health. CDR3 residues: CSVGGGNQPQHF. DNA for the CDR3: TGCAGCGTTGGAGGGGGCAATCAGCCCCAGCATTTT.